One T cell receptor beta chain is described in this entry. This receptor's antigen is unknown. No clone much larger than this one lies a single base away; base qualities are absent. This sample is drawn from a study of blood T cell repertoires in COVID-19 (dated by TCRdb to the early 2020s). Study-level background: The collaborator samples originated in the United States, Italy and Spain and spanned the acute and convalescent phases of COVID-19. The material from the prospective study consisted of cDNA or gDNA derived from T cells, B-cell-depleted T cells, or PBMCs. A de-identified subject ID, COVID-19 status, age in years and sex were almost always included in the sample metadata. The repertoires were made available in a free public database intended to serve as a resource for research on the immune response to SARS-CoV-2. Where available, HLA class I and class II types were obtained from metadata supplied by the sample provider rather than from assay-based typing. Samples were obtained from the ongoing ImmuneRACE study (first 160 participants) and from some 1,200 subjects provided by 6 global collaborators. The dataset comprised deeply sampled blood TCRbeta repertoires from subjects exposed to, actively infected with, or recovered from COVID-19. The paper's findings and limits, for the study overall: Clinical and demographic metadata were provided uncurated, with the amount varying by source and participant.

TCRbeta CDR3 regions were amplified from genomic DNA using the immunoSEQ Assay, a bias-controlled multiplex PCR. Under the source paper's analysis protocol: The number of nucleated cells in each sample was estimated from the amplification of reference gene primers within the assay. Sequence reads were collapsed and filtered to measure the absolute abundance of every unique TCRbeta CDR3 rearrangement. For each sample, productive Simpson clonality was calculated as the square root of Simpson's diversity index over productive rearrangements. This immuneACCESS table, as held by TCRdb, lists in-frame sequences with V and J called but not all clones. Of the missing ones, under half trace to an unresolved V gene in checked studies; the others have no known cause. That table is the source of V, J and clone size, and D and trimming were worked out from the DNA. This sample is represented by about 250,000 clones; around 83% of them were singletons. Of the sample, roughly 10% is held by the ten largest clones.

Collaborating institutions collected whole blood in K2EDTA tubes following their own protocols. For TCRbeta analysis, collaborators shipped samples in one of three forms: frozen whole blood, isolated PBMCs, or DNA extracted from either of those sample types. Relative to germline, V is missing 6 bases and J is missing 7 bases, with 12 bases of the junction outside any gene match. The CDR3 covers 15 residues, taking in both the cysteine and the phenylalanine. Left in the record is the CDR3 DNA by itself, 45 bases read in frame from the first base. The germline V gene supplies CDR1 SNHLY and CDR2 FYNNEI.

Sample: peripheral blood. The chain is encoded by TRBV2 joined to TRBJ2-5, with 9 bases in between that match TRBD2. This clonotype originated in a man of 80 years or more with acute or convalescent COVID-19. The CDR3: CASRERQGAGGTQYF. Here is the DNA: TGTGCCAGCAGGGAAAGACAGGGAGCGGGAGGGACCCAGTACTTC.